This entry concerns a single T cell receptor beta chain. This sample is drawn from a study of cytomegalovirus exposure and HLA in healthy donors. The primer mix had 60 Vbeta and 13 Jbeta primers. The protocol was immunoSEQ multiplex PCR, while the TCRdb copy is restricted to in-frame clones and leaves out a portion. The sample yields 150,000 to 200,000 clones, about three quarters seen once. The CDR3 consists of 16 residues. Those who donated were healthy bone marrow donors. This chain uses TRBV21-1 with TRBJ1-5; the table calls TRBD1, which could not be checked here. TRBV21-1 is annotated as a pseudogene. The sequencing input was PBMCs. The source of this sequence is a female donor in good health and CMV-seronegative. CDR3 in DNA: TGTGCCAGCAGCCTGTACCGGGACAGGGAGGATCAGCCCCAGCATTTT. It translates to CASSLYRDREDQPQHF.